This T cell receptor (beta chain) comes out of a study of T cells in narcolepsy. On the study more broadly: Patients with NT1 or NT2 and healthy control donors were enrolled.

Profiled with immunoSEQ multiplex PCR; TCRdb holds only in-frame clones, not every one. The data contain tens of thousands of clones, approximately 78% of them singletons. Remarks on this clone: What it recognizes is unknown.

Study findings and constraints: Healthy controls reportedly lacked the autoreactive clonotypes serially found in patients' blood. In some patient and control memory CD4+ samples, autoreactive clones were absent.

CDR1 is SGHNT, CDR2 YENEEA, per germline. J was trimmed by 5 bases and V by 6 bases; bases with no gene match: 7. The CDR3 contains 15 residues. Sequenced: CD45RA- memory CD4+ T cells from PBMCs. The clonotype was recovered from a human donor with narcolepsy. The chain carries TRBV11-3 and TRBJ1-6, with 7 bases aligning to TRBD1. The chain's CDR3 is CASSPRGTDNSPLHF. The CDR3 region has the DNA TGTGCCAGCAGTCCGAGGGGGACAGATAATTCACCCCTCCACTTT. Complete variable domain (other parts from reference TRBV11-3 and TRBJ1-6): EAGVVQSPRYKIIEKKQPVAFWCNPISGHNTLYWYLQNLGQGPELLIRYENEEAVDDSQLPKDRFSAERLKGVDSTLKIQPAELGDSAVYLCASSPRGTDNSPLHFGNGTRLTVT.